This T cell receptor beta chain was recovered during a study of blood T cell repertoires in COVID-19. Background on the study: Samples representing acute and convalescent COVID-19 were sourced from the United States, Italy and Spain. PBMCs, B-cell-depleted T cells, or T cells were the source of the cDNA or gDNA that made up the material.

Germline CDR1 reads SGHRS; CDR2 reads YFSETQ. V lost 0 bases and J lost 2, with 5 bases in between. The CDR3 loop spans 13 amino acids. Authors' data handling: Amplification with reference gene primers provided the estimates of nucleated cell counts. Produced via immunoSEQ multiplex PCR; TCRdb's table is partial and in-frame only. For V, J and clone size, that table is used; D and trimming come from the DNA. This repertoire shows 200,000 to 250,000 clones, 65% to 85% found once; its top ten account for roughly 1.2%. Comment on this clone: The sample carries other DNA sequences with the same CDR3.

In Seattle, patients joined the study during active infection and were tracked longitudinally. The source is a woman in her twenties or thirties with COVID-19, enrolled during active disease. The rearrangement links TRBV5-1 to TRBJ2-5, with no clear D. The sample consisted of peripheral blood. The CDR3 DNA follows: TGCGCCAGCAGCTTGGGGCAGCAAGAGACCCAGTACTTC. The encoded protein is CASSLGQQETQYF.